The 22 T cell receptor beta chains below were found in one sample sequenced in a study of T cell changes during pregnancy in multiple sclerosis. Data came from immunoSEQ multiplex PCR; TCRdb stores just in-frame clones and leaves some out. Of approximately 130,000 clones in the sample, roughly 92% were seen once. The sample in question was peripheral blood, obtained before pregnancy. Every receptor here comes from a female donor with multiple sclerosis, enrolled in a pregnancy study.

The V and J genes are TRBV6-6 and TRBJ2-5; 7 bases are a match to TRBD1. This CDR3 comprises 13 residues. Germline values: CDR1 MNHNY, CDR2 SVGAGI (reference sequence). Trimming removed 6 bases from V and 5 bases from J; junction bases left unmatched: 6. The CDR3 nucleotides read TGTGCCAGCAGCCTGGACAGGTGGGAGACCCAGTACTTC. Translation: CASSLDRWETQYF.

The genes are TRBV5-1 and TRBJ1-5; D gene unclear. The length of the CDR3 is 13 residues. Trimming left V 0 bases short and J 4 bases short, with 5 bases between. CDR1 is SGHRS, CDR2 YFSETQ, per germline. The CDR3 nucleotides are TGCGCCAGCAGCTTGGAGAGTAATCAGCCCCAGCATTTT. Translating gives CASSLESNQPQHF.

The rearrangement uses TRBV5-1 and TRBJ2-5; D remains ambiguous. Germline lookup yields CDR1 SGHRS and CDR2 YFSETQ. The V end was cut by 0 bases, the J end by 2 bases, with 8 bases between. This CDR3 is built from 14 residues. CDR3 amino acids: CASSLGLLQETQYF. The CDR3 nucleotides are TGCGCCAGCAGCTTGGGACTCTTACAAGAGACCCAGTACTTC.

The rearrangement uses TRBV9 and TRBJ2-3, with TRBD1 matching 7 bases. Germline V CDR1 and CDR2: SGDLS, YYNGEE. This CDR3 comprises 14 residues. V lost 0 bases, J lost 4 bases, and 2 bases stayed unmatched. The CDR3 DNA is TGTGCCAGCAGCGTAGGGGACAGCCCAGATACGCAGTATTTT. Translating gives CASSVGDSPDTQYF.

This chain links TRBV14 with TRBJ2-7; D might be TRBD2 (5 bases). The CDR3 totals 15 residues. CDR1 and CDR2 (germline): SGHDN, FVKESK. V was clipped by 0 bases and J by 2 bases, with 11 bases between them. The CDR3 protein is CASSQERVGAYEQYF. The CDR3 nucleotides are TGTGCCAGCAGCCAAGAGAGGGTAGGCGCCTACGAGCAGTACTTC. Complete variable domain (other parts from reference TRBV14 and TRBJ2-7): EAGVTQFPSHSVIEKGQTVTLRCDPISGHDNLYWYRRVMGKEIKFLLHFVKESKQDESGMPNNRFLAERTGGTYSTLKVQPAELEDSGVYFCASSQERVGAYEQYFGPGTRLTVT.

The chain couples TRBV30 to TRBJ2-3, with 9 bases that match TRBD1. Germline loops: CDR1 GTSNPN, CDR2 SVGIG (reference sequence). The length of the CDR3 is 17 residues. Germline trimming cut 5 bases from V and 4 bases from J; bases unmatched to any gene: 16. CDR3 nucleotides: TGTGCCTGGGGATTGGCCCTCTCGACAGGGGGTTCAGATACGCAGTATTTT. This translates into CAWGLALSTGGSDTQYF.

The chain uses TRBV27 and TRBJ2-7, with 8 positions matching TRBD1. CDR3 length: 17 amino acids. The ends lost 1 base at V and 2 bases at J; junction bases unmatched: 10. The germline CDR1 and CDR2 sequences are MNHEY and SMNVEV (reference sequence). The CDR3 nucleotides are TGTGCCAGCAGTTTATTAGGTAGGGGACAGGCGACCTACGAGCAGTACTTC. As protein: CASSLLGRGQATYEQYF.

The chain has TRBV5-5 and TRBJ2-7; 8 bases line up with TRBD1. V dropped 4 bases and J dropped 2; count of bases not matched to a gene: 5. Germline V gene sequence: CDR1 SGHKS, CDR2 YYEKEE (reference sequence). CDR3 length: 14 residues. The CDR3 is CASSRADRAYEQYF. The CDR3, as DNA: TGTGCCAGCAGCCGAGCGGACAGGGCCTACGAGCAGTACTTC. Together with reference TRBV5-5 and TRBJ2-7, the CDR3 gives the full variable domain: DAGVTQSPTHLIKTRGQQVTLRCSPISGHKSVSWYQQVLGQGPQFIFQYYEKEERGRGNFPDRFSARQFPNYSSELNVNALLLGDSALYLCASSRADRAYEQYFGPGTRLTVT.

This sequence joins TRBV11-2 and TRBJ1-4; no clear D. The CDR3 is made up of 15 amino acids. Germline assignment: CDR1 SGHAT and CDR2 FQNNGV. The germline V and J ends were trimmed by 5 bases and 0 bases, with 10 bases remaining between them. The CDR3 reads CASSPGITTNEKLFF. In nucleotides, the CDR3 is TGTGCCAGCAGCCCAGGAATCACAACTAATGAAAAACTGTTTTTT. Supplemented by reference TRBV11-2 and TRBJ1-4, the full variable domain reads EAGVAQSPRYKIIEKRQSVAFWCNPISGHATLYWYQQILGQGPKLLIQFQNNGVVDDSQLPKDRFSAERLKGVDSTLKIQPAKLEDSAVYLCASSPGITTNEKLFFGSGTQLSVL.

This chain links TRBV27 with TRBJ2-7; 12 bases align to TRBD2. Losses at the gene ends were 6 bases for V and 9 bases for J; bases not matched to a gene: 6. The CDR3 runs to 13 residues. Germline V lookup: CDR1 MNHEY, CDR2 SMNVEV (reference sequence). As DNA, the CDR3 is TGTGCCAGCAGGACTAGCGGGAGTTTTGTGCAGTACTTC. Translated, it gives CASRTSGSFVQYF.

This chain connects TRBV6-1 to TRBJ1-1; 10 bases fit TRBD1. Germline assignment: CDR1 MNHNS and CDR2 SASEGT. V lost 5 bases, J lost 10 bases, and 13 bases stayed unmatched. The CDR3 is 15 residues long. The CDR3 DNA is TGTGCCAGCAGTAAAACCGGGACAGGGGATACGAGAGCTTTCTTT. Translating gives CASSKTGTGDTRAFF.

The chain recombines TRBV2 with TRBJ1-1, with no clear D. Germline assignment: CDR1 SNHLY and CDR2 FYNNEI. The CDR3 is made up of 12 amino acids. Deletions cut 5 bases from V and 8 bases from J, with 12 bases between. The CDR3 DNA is TGTGCCAGCAGTATTAGTGGTCCAGAAGCTTTCTTT. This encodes CASSISGPEAFF.

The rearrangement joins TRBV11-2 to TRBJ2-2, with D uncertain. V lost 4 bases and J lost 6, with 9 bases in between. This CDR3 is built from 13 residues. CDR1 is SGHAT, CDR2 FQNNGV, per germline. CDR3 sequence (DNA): TGTGCCAGCAGCTACCAGCAGGCCGGGGAGCTGTTTTTT. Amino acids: CASSYQQAGELFF.

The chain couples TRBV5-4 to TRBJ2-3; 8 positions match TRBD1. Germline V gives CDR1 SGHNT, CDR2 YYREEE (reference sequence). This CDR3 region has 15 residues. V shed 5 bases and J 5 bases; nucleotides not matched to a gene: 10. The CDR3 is CASRTPGTGGDTQYF. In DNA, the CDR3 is TGTGCCAGCAGAACCCCCGGGACAGGAGGAGATACGCAGTATTTT.

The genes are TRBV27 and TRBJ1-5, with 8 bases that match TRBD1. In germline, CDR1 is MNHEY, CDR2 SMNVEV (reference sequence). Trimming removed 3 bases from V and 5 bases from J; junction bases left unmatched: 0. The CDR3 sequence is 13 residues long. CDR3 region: CASSLTGDQPQHF. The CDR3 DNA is TGTGCCAGCAGTTTGACAGGGGATCAGCCCCAGCATTTT.

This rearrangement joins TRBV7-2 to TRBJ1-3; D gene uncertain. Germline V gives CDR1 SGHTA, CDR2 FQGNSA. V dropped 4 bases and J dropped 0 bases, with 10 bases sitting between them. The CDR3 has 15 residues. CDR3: CASSSSPSSGNTIYF. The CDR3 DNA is TGTGCCAGCAGCTCCTCTCCGAGCTCTGGAAACACCATATATTTT.

In DNA, the CDR3 is TGTGCCAGCAGCTTACAGGGTCCTGGGACTGGGGCCAACGTCCTGACTTTC. It codes for CASSLQGPGTGANVLTF. V usage is TRBV28 and J usage is TRBJ2-6; possible D gene TRBD1, 6 bases. Looked up from germline, CDR1 is MDHEN and CDR2 is SYDVKM. Trimming removed 6 bases at V and 2 bases at J, with 17 bases between. The CDR3 is made up of 17 amino acids.

DNA of the CDR3: TGTGCCAGCAGCGTAGACTCGGGGGGCGTACTCTCTGGAAACACCATATATTTT. Translation: CASSVDSGGVLSGNTIYF. V is TRBV9 and J is TRBJ1-3, with TRBD1 as a possible D gene (6 bases). Trimming left V 0 bases short and J 0 bases short, with 16 bases between. From germline, CDR1 is SGDLS and CDR2 YYNGEE. The CDR3 contains 18 residues. Variable domain in full (rest from reference TRBV9 and TRBJ1-3): DSGVTQTPKHLITATGQRVTLRCSPRSGDLSVYWYQQSLDQGLQFLIQYYNGEERAKGNILERFSAQQFPDLHSELNLSSLELGDSALYFCASSVDSGGVLSGNTIYFGEGSWLTVV.

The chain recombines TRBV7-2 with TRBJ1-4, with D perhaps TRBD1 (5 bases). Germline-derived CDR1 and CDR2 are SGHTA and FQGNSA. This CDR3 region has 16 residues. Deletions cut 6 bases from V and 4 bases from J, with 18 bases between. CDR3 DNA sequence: TGTGCCAGCAGTCAAAGCCCGGGACTGATTAATGAAAAACTGTTTTTT. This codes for CASSQSPGLINEKLFF.

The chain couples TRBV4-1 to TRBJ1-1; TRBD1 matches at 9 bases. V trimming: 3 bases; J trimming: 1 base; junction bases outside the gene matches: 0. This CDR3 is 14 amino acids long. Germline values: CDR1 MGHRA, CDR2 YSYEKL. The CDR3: CASSQGQGNTEAFF. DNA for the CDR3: TGCGCCAGCAGCCAGGGACAGGGGAACACTGAAGCTTTCTTT.

For the CDR3, the DNA is TGTGCCAGCAGTTACGGGCAGAATTCACCCCTCCACTTT. This sequence encodes CASSYGQNSPLHF. The chain joins TRBV6-6 to TRBJ1-6; D unresolved. V was clipped by 2 bases and J by 7 bases, with 6 bases between them. This CDR3 has 13 residues. Germline V gene sequence: CDR1 MNHNY, CDR2 SVGAGI (reference sequence).

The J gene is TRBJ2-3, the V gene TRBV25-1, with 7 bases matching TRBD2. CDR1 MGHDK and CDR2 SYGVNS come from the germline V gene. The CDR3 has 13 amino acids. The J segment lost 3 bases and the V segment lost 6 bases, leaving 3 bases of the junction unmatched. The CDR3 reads CASRRGGTDTQYF. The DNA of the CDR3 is TGTGCCAGCAGGAGGGGAGGGACAGATACGCAGTATTTT.